These 21 T cell receptor beta chains share one sample of origin, sequenced in a study of T cell responses to AZD1222 COVID-19 vaccine. Clones were sequenced by immunoSEQ multiplex PCR, and TCRdb holds only the in-frame ones, with some missing. The sample lists some 130,000 clones, about 94% occurring once. Sequencing used peripheral blood, obtained on day 0 of AZD1222 vaccination. The receptors were gathered from an adult in good health.

This clone was counted a few times. V usage is TRBV9 and J usage is TRBJ2-1; 9 positions match TRBD2. After removal of 3 bases from V and 3 bases from J, the junction contained 4 bases not matched to a gene. This CDR3 contains 15 residues. CDR1 and CDR2 from the germline V gene are SGDLS and YYNGEE. The chain's CDR3 is CASSAERGVYNEQFF. The CDR3 DNA reads TGTGCCAGCAGCGCCGAGCGGGGGGTCTACAATGAGCAGTTCTTC.

V gene TRBV5-5 combines with J gene TRBJ1-2, with a possible D match to TRBD1 (6 bases). The CDR3 has 14 residues. CDR1 is SGHKS and CDR2 is YYEKEE in the germline V gene (reference sequence). The germline V and J ends were trimmed by 3 bases and 1 base, with 10 bases remaining between them. DNA of the CDR3: TGTGCCAGCAGCTCAGGACAGATTAACTATGGCTACACCTTC. Amino acid sequence: CASSSGQINYGYTF.

The CDR3 reads CASSYTTARSPYEQYF. In DNA form, the CDR3 reads TGTGCCAGCAGTTACACGACAGCCAGGAGTCCTTACGAGCAGTACTTC. The rearrangement links TRBV6-5 to TRBJ2-7; tentative D call: TRBD1 (5 bases). This CDR3 is built from 16 residues. Germline V CDR1 and CDR2: MNHEY, SVGAGI. With 2 bases removed from V and 4 bases from J, the gap between germline ends came to 18 bases.

This clone has just a few counts. The chain joins TRBV13 to TRBJ2-7; unclear D gene. The V gene's germline CDR1 is PRHDT and CDR2 FYEKMQ (reference sequence). This CDR3 spans 14 amino acids. V lost 0 bases and J 3 bases, leaving 9 bases between the germline ends. The CDR3 sequence is CASSLGQAYYEQYF. In DNA form, the CDR3 reads TGTGCCAGCAGCTTAGGCCAGGCTTACTACGAGCAGTACTTC.

V and J are TRBV7-2 and TRBJ2-1; D remains ambiguous. The V end was cut by 8 bases, the J end by 0 bases, with 8 bases between. The CDR3 contains 13 residues. Germline-derived CDR1 and CDR2 are SGHTA and FQGNSA. For the CDR3, the DNA is TGTGCCAGCCTTTATAGCTCCTACAATGAGCAGTTCTTC. Its protein product is CASLYSSYNEQFF. The whole variable domain, remainder taken from reference TRBV7-2 and TRBJ2-1, is GAGVSQSPSNKVTEKGKDVELRCDPISGHTALYWYRQSLGQGLEFLIYFQGNSAPDKSGLPSDRFSAERTGGSVSTLTIQRTQQEDSAVYLCASLYSSYNEQFFGPGTRLTVL.

The V call is TRBV30, the J call TRBJ1-3, with TRBD1 as a possible D gene (5 bases). Germline loops: CDR1 GTSNPN, CDR2 SVGIG (reference sequence). V dropped 2 bases and J dropped 0 bases, with 14 bases sitting between them. The CDR3 is made up of 16 amino acids. The CDR3: CAWSHRQRGSGNTIYF. As DNA, the CDR3 is TGTGCCTGGAGTCACCGACAGCGGGGCTCTGGAAACACCATATATTTT.

In DNA, the CDR3 is TGTGCCAGCAGTGGGCAGAGGTCCGAGCTCCAGCATTTT. This encodes CASSGQRSELQHF. This chain uses TRBV2 with TRBJ1-5; no reliable D call. V was clipped by 4 bases and J by 12 bases, with 16 bases between them. CDR3 length: 13 residues. Germline V gives CDR1 SNHLY, CDR2 FYNNEI. Full variable domain (missing parts from reference TRBV2 and TRBJ1-5): EPEVTQTPSHQVTQMGQEVILRCVPISNHLYFYWYRQILGQKVEFLVSFYNNEISEKSEIFDDQFSVERPDGSNFTLKIRSTKLEDSAMYFCASSGQRSELQHFGDGTRLSIL.

This chain uses TRBV19 with TRBJ2-7, with D possibly matching TRBD1 (6 bases). The CDR3 consists of 13 residues. V lost 5 bases and J lost 2, with 10 bases in between. Germline V gene lookup returns CDR1 LNHDA and CDR2 SQIVND (reference sequence). The CDR3 reads CASSADSPYEQYF. The CDR3 DNA follows: TGTGCCAGTAGTGCGGACAGTCCCTACGAGCAGTACTTC.

This rearrangement joins TRBV6-5 to TRBJ1-2; D gene ambiguous. With 5 bases removed from V and 8 bases from J, the gap between germline ends came to 12 bases. The CDR3 is 12 residues long. Germline CDR1 reads MNHEY; CDR2 reads SVGAGI. The CDR3 DNA follows: TGTGCCAGCAGTACTCCCGGGTCAGGCTACACCTTC. This encodes CASSTPGSGYTF.

A remark on this clone: The junction shows a germline mismatch at one end, possibly a read error. In nucleotides, the CDR3 is TGTGCCAGCAGCCTAGCGGGGGGGCCGCTCGTCACAGATACGCAGTATTTT. Its translation: CASSLAGGPLVTDTQYF. J is TRBJ2-3 and V is TRBV7-6; 12 nucleotides align to TRBD2. This CDR3 spans 17 amino acids. Germline-derived CDR1 and CDR2 are SGHVS and FNYEAQ.

This sequence joins TRBV6-5 and TRBJ1-4; D may be TRBD1 (5 bases). The CDR3 runs 14 residues. Trimming left V 6 bases short and J 3 bases short, with 11 bases between. Per germline, CDR1 MNHEY and CDR2 SVGAGI. The CDR3 here is CASRIRGANEKLFF. The CDR3 DNA is TGTGCCAGCAGGATTCGGGGGGCTAATGAAAAACTGTTTTTT.

The chain is built from TRBV29-1 and TRBJ1-2, with TRBD1 matching over 7 bases. The CDR3 length is 13 residues. V trimming: 3 bases; J trimming: 4 bases; junction bases outside the gene matches: 5. Germline V CDR1 and CDR2: SQVTM, ANQGSEA. The CDR3 region is CSVDQGVGYGYTF. CDR3 coding DNA: TGCAGCGTTGACCAGGGGGTGGGCTATGGCTACACCTTC.

V gene TRBV9 combines with J gene TRBJ1-5, with D maybe TRBD1 (5 bases). The V end lost 0 bases, the J end lost 5 bases, and 9 bases lay between the germline ends. From germline, CDR1 is SGDLS and CDR2 YYNGEE. This CDR3 has 14 amino acids. Here the CDR3 reads CASSVGVGDQPQHF. CDR3 bases: TGTGCCAGCAGCGTAGGAGTAGGGGATCAGCCCCAGCATTTT.

V gene TRBV12-3 or TRBV12-4 combines with J gene TRBJ1-5; D gene uncertain. This CDR3 spans 11 amino acids. The V end was cut by 8 bases, the J end by 2 bases, with 4 bases between. The CDR3 coding sequence is TGTGCCAGCGGAGGCAATCAGCCCCAGCATTTT. It is translated as CASGGNQPQHF.

J is TRBJ2-2 and V is TRBV30; D is ambiguous. The CDR3 has 12 residues. The germline CDR1 and CDR2 sequences are GTSNPN and SVGIG (reference sequence). V gave up 2 bases and J gave up 0 bases, with 1 base separating them. The CDR3 spells CAWSPNTGELFF. The CDR3 DNA sequence: TGTGCCTGGAGTCCGAACACCGGGGAGCTGTTTTTT. The full variable domain, its missing parts supplied by reference TRBV30 and TRBJ2-2, is SQTIHQWPATLVQPVGSPLSLECTVEGTSNPNLYWYRQAAGRGLQLLFYSVGIGQISSEVPQNLSASRPQDRQFILSSKKLLLSDSGFYLCAWSPNTGELFFGEGSRLTVL.

The chain recombines TRBV5-8 with TRBJ1-1; no firm D call. Trimming took off 0 bases at V and 5 bases at J, with 8 bases between the two ends. This CDR3 spans 13 amino acids. The germline V gene encodes CDR1 SGHTS and CDR2 YDEGEE. The CDR3 region has the DNA TGTGCCAGCAGCTTGGTCACAGAAACTGAAGCTTTCTTT. Translation gives CASSLVTETEAFF.

The CDR3 sequence: CASSLALGGAGEQYF. Here the CDR3 DNA reads TGCGCCAGCAGCTTGGCTTTGGGGGGCGCGGGCGAGCAGTACTTC. The chain is built from TRBV5-1 and TRBJ2-7, with D possibly called TRBD1 or TRBD2 (6 bases each). The CDR3 is 15 amino acids. V gave up 0 bases and J gave up 6 bases, with 16 bases separating them. Germline-derived CDR1 and CDR2 are SGHRS and YFSETQ.

The V call is TRBV2, the J call TRBJ2-1; D remains ambiguous. Germline V CDR1 and CDR2: SNHLY, FYNNEI. V lost 4 bases, J lost 9 bases, and 7 bases lay in between. This CDR3 comprises 11 residues. The CDR3 nucleotides read TGTGCCAGCAGTGTTTCTGGTGAGCAGTTCTTC. This sequence encodes CASSVSGEQFF.

Written as DNA, the CDR3 is TGTGCCAGCAGTTACTTGACACAGGGGGGCGATGGCTACACCTTC. It is translated as CASSYLTQGGDGYTF. V gene TRBV6-6 combines with J gene TRBJ1-2; 8 nucleotides align to TRBD1. The trim removed 1 base at V and 6 bases at J, leaving 7 bases unmatched. The CDR3 loop spans 15 amino acids. The germline gives CDR1 MNHNY, CDR2 SVGAGI (reference sequence).

This clone was observed a single time. The chain employs TRBV20-1 and TRBJ2-1, with 11 bases lining up with TRBD2. Trimming took 3 bases from V and 1 from J; bases not matched to a gene: 8. The length of the CDR3 is 17 residues. CDR1 is DFQATT, CDR2 SNEGSKA, per germline (reference sequence). CDR3 loop: CSASSGGAEGSYNEQFF. The CDR3 DNA sequence: TGCAGTGCTAGTAGCGGGGGGGCCGAAGGTTCCTACAATGAGCAGTTCTTC.

This clone was seen only a few times. This rearrangement joins TRBV7-9 to TRBJ2-7, with D uncertain. Trimming cost V 5 bases and J 2 bases, with 10 bases left between them. The CDR3 length is 13 residues. The V gene's germline CDR1 is SEHNR and CDR2 FQNEAQ (reference sequence). The CDR3 DNA is TGTGCCAGCAGCGAAAGGAGCCCCTACGAGCAGTACTTC. Amino acids: CASSERSPYEQYF.